One TCR beta chain is described in this entry. Its antigen is currently unknown. The sample comes from a study of T cell responses to AZD1222 COVID-19 vaccine. General observations from the study: Spike-specific TCR breadth and depth grew following two AZD1222 doses. Spike-spanning, vaccine-associated CD4 TCRs were dominant at 160-218 and 743-854.

Profiled with immunoSEQ multiplex PCR; TCRdb holds only in-frame clones, not every one. There are about 180,000 clones in the sample; 80% to 90% occur only once, and approximately 0.5% lies in the top ten. The sample here was peripheral blood, taken on day 0 of AZD1222 vaccination. The receptor was isolated from an adult in good health.

The CDR3 sequence is CASSLEGGSYEQYF. CDR3 DNA: TGTGCCAGCAGTTTAGAGGGCGGGTCCTACGAGCAGTACTTC. The V and J genes are TRBV27 and TRBJ2-7; the D gene is possibly TRBD2 (5 bases). Germline V gene sequence: CDR1 MNHEY, CDR2 SMNVEV (reference sequence). The ends were cut back, 2 bases at V and 1 base at J, with 9 bases in the middle. This CDR3 spans 14 amino acids.